This T cell receptor beta chain was identified in a study of blood T cell repertoires in COVID-19 (dated by TCRdb to the early 2020s). Concerning the study at large: Collaborator samples came from the United States, Italy and Spain and covered acute and convalescent phases of COVID-19. The material from the prospective study consisted of cDNA or gDNA derived from T cells, B-cell-depleted T cells, or PBMCs. Deeply sampled blood TCRbeta repertoires from subjects exposed to, actively infected with, or recovered from COVID-19 were included in the dataset. A freely available public database, intended as a resource for researchers studying the immune response to SARS-CoV-2, is where the repertoires were released. The samples were drawn from the first 160 participants of the ongoing ImmuneRACE study and from about 1,200 subjects provided by 6 global collaborators. The sample metadata nearly always contained a de-identified subject ID, COVID-19 status, age in years and sex. Where HLA class I and class II types were available, the types were taken from metadata supplied by the sample provider, not from assay-based typing.

Remarks on this clone: Its binding antigen is unknown. No base quality values were provided; no much bigger clone lies one nucleotide off.

Whole blood was collected in K2EDTA tubes by collaborating institutions according to the institutions' own protocols. For TCRbeta analysis, collaborators shipped samples as frozen whole blood, isolated PBMCs, or DNA extracted from either of those sample types. The full study reports these points: The quantity of clinical and demographic metadata differed by source and by participant and was supplied without curation.

The immunoSEQ Assay, a bias-controlled multiplex PCR, was used to amplify TCRbeta CDR3 regions from genomic DNA. From the authors' description of their analysis: Nucleated cell counts per sample were estimated from amplification of reference gene primers within the assay. To quantify the absolute abundance of each unique TCRbeta CDR3 rearrangement, sequence reads were collapsed and filtered. For each sample, productive Simpson clonality was calculated as the square root of Simpson's diversity index across productive rearrangements. TCRdb stores this immuneACCESS table with in-frame sequences only. Part of the clones is absent; in the studies checked, under half of the shortfall reflects unresolved V genes, and no reason is known for the rest. The V and J calls and clone size come from that table; D and trimming were worked out from the DNA. This sample lists roughly 150,000 clones; about four fifths were detected once. The ten largest clones take up under 0.75% of the sample.

CDR1 and CDR2 are read off the germline V gene as MNHEY and SVGEGT. V and J lose 0 bases and 3 bases, and a span of 9 bases separates them. Inclusive of the bounding cysteine and phenylalanine, the CDR3 is 14 residues long. The sequence is cut down to CDR3 DNA, 42 bases in frame from base 1. The sample taken for sequencing was peripheral blood. The clonotype originates from a man aged 55 to 69 with acute or convalescent COVID-19. This sequence uses TRBV6-2 or TRBV6-3 and TRBJ2-7; the D gene is perhaps TRBD1, from 5 matching bases. CDR3 sequence: CASSYSQGNYEQYF. The nucleotide sequence is given as TGTGCCAGCAGTTACTCCCAGGGAAACTACGAGCAGTACTTC.